Sequencing of this TCR beta chain was carried out in a study of blood T cell repertoires in COVID-19. As for the study in general: PBMCs, B-cell-depleted T cells, or T cells were the source of the cDNA or gDNA that made up the material.

V dropped 4 bases and J dropped 6 bases, with 21 bases sitting between them. Germline loops: CDR1 SGHTS, CDR2 YDEGEE. CDR3 length: 16 amino acids. Grouping used clinical history reported by participants in a survey and questionnaire. Two negative PCRs, clearance, or symptom resolution had been documented for recovered Cohort 3 donors. TCRdb's copy holds only in-frame clones and misses some; the assay was immunoSEQ multiplex PCR. The sample has a few hundred thousand clones, around 89% seen once. The receptor was isolated from a man aged 18 to 35 who had recovered from COVID-19. This chain joins TRBV5-8 and TRBJ2-3; D is perhaps TRBD1 (6 bases). Material: PBMCs or T cells enriched from blood (not recorded which). CDR3 sequence (DNA): TGTGCCAGCAGCCGCCTGTTGGGACACAATGGGGATACGCAGTATTTT. Translation: CASSRLLGHNGDTQYF.